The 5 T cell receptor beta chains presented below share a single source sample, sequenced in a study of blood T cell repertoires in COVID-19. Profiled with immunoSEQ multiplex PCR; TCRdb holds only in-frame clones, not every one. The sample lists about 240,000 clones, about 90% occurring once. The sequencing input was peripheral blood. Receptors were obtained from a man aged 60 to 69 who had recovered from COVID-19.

The CDR3 loop is CASSYPGASGGQLAKNIQYF. The CDR3 DNA reads as TGTGCCAGCAGTTACCCCGGGGCAAGCGGGGGACAACTAGCCAAAAACATTCAGTACTTC. The J gene is TRBJ2-4, the V gene TRBV6-2 or TRBV6-3; 8 bases are shared with TRBD2. V lost 2 bases to trimming and J lost 0 bases; unmatched junction nucleotides: 15. CDR3 size: 20 residues. The V gene's germline CDR1 is MNHEY and CDR2 SVGEGT.

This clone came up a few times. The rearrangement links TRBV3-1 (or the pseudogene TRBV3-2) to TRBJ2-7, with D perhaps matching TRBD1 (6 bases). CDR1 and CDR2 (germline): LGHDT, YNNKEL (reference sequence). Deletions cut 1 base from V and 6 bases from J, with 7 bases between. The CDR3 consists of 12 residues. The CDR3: CASSQGTAEQYF. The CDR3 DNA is TGTGCCAGCAGCCAAGGGACAGCCGAGCAGTACTTC.

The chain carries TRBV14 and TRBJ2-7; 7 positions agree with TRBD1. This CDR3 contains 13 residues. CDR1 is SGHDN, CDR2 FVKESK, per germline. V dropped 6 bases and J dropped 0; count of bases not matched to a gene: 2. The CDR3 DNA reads TGTGCCAGCAGGGGACAGACCTCCTACGAGCAGTACTTC. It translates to CASRGQTSYEQYF.

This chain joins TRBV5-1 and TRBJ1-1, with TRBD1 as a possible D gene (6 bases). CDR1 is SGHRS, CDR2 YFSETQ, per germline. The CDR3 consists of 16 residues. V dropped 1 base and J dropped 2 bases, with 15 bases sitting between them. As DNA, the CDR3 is TGCGCCAGCAGCTTGCTAGGCGACAGGATAAACACTGAAGCTTTCTTT. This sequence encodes CASSLLGDRINTEAFF.

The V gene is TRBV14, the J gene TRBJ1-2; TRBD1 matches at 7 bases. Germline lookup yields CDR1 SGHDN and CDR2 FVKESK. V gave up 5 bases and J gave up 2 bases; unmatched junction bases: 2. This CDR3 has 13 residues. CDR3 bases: TGTGCCAGCAGCGGACAGGCAAACTATGGCTACACCTTC. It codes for CASSGQANYGYTF.